This T cell receptor (beta chain) was observed in a study of resident and recirculating memory T cells in vitiligo. About the study: Each patient gave two lesional and two nonlesional epidermal shave biopsies, plus PBMCs. General observations from the study: Non-conserved TCRs across sites and patients suggested distinct clones per lesion. No single dominant TCR clone appeared; lesion clonality varied.

V was pared by 5 bases and J by 10 bases, with 18 bases between. Germline CDR1 is LGHNT and CDR2 is FRNRAP. The CDR3 extends over 14 amino acids. Patients' lesions had not changed for the previous 6 months. Remarks on this clone: Its specificity is not known.

TCRdb's copy holds only in-frame clones and misses some; the assay was immunoSEQ multiplex PCR. The sample has about 76,000 clones; about 91% are singletons. The sequence came from a male donor with vitiligo. The sequencing sample was made of blood. V is TRBV12-5 and J is TRBJ2-1; TRBD2 is a possible D gene (6 bases). The CDR3 loop reads CASGPTLAAREQFF. In nucleotides, the CDR3 is TGTGCTAGTGGTCCGACATTAGCGGCCAGGGAGCAGTTCTTC. Looking up the rest from reference TRBV12-5 and TRBJ2-1 gives the full variable domain: DARVTQTPRHKVTEMGQEVTMRCQPILGHNTVFWYRQTMMQGLELLAYFRNRAPLDDSGMPKDRFSAEMPDATLATLKIQPSEPRDSAVYFCASGPTLAAREQFFGPGTRLTVL.